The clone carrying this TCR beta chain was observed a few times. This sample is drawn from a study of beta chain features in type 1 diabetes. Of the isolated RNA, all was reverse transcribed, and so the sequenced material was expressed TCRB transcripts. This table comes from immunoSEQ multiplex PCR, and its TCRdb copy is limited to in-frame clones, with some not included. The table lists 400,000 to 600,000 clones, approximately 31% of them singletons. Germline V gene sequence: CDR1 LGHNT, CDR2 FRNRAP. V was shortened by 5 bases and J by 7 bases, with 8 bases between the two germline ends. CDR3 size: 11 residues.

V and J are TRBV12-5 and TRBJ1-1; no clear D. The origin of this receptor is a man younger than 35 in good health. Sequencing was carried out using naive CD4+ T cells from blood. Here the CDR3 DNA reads TGTGCTAGTGGTCTTATGGGTGAAGCTTTCTTT. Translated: CASGLMGEAFF.